This T cell receptor (beta chain) was documented in a study of OX40 agonist ivuxolimab in advanced cancers. Study in general: Age averaged around 58 years (range roughly 23 to 85), and roughly 80% were male.

Germline V CDR1 and CDR2: LGHNA, YNFKEQ. The J segment lost 7 bases and the V segment lost 3 bases, leaving 6 bases of the junction unmatched. The CDR3 spans 15 residues. Sequenced by immunoSEQ multiplex PCR; TCRdb stores in-frame clones only, minus some. The sample includes roughly 69,000 clones, 80% to 90% seen only once; the top ten take 9.8%. This sequence joins TRBV4-2 and TRBJ1-1; 12 positions agree with TRBD1. The specimen was CD4+ or CD8+ T cells sorted from blood, collected in a trial of the OX40 agonist ivuxolimab. The TCR comes from an adult with an advanced solid tumor such as melanoma, head and neck, liver or kidney cancer. CDR3 nucleotide sequence: TGTGCCAGCAGCCAGGGACAGGGGGCGCAGATTGAAGCTTTCTTT. Translated, it gives CASSQGQGAQIEAFF.